Following are 27 T cell receptor beta chains from one sample sequenced in a study of blood T cell repertoires in COVID-19. Assay: immunoSEQ multiplex PCR; the TCRdb copy retains only in-frame clones and omits some. This sample has roughly 20,000 clones, with 86% found just once. Sample: peripheral blood. The origin of the receptors is a human donor in a cohort sampled during active COVID-19.

The chain combines TRBV5-6 with TRBJ2-2; tentative D call: TRBD2 (5 bases). Per the germline V gene, CDR1 is SGHDT and CDR2 is YYEEEE. The V end was cut by 0 bases, the J end by 7 bases, with 13 bases between. This CDR3 has 15 residues. CDR3 in DNA: TGTGCCAGCAGCTTGGTGGGAGTGAAGAGCGGGGAGCTGTTTTTT. It translates to CASSLVGVKSGELFF.

This clone was seen once. J is TRBJ2-3 and V is TRBV29-1; unclear D gene. The germline V gene has CDR1 SQVTM and CDR2 ANQGSEA. This CDR3 is 12 amino acids long. V lost 5 bases, J lost 0 bases, and 6 bases lay in between. CDR3 coding DNA: TGCAGCGTTCAGAAGAGCACAGATACGCAGTATTTT. This encodes CSVQKSTDTQYF.

The gene calls are TRBV18 and TRBJ2-3; 7 bases fit TRBD1. The CDR3 covers 15 residues. Germline CDR1 reads KGHSH; CDR2 reads LQKENI. The trim removed 2 bases at V and 2 bases at J, leaving 4 bases unmatched. The CDR3 sequence: CASSPTGQNTDTQYF. The CDR3 nucleotides read TGTGCCAGCTCACCAACGGGACAGAACACAGATACGCAGTATTTT.

For the CDR3, the DNA is TGTGCCAGCAGTTTAGGGCACAATCAGCCCCAGCATTTT. Amino acids: CASSLGHNQPQHF. V and J are TRBV28 and TRBJ1-5, with D unresolved. Germline V gives CDR1 MDHEN, CDR2 SYDVKM. Trimming took 2 bases from V and 3 from J, leaving 5 bases between them. The CDR3 is 13 residues long.

The chain recombines TRBV28 with TRBJ1-2, with a tentative D call TRBD1 (6 bases). Trimming left V 5 bases short and J 10 bases short, with 20 bases between. Germline V CDR1 and CDR2: MDHEN, SYDVKM. CDR3 length equals 14 residues. The CDR3 loop reads CASSPPQGPRLYTF. The CDR3 DNA is TGTGCCAGCAGTCCTCCCCAGGGGCCACGCCTCTACACCTTC.

The V call is TRBV7-8, the J call TRBJ2-5, with 10 bases identical to TRBD1. CDR1 and CDR2 from the germline V gene are SGHVS and FQNEAQ. After removal of 4 bases from V and 2 bases from J, the junction contained 10 bases not matched to a gene. This CDR3 contains 17 residues. CDR3 loop: CASSSHGTGVVQETQYF. In DNA, the CDR3 is TGTGCCAGCAGCTCTCATGGGACAGGGGTCGTACAAGAGACCCAGTACTTC. The full variable domain, its missing parts supplied by reference TRBV7-8 and TRBJ2-5, is GAGVSQSPRYKVAKRGQDVALRCDPISGHVSLFWYQQALGQGPEFLTYFQNEAQLDKSGLPSDRFFAERPEGSVSTLKIQRTQQEDSAVYLCASSSHGTGVVQETQYFGPGTRLLVL.

This clone is a singleton in its sample. J is TRBJ1-1 and V is TRBV2, with 8 bases matching TRBD1. V lost 5 bases to trimming and J lost 0 bases; unmatched junction nucleotides: 5. Germline V gene lookup returns CDR1 SNHLY and CDR2 FYNNEI. The CDR3 is made up of 15 amino acids. In DNA, the CDR3 is TGTGCCAGCAGTCAGGACAGGGCGATGAACACTGAAGCTTTCTTT. This encodes CASSQDRAMNTEAFF. The whole variable domain, remainder taken from reference TRBV2 and TRBJ1-1, is EPEVTQTPSHQVTQMGQEVILRCVPISNHLYFYWYRQILGQKVEFLVSFYNNEISEKSEIFDDQFSVERPDGSNFTLKIRSTKLEDSAMYFCASSQDRAMNTEAFFGQGTRLTVV.

The CDR3 sequence: CASSLDRGWQETQYF. CDR3 nucleotide sequence: TGCGCCAGCAGCCTGGACAGGGGTTGGCAAGAGACCCAGTACTTC. The chain has TRBV4-1 and TRBJ2-5, with 9 bases lining up with TRBD1. This CDR3 comprises 15 residues. The ends lost 4 bases at V and 2 bases at J; junction bases unmatched: 5. Germline-derived CDR1 and CDR2 are MGHRA and YSYEKL.

The chain links TRBV18 to TRBJ2-3, with 8 bases matching TRBD1. Per the germline V gene, CDR1 is KGHSH and CDR2 is LQKENI. This CDR3 has 15 residues. With V trimmed by 3 bases and J by 7 bases, 9 bases remained unmatched. Here the CDR3 reads CASSPFGTGLNTQYF. The CDR3 DNA reads TGTGCCAGCTCACCGTTTGGGACAGGCCTCAATACGCAGTATTTT.

V and J are TRBV9 and TRBJ2-2, with 7 bases matching TRBD2. CDR1 and CDR2 (germline): SGDLS, YYNGEE. The CDR3 is 18 amino acids. The junction had 15 bases not matched to a gene; V was cut back by 4 bases and J by 3 bases. The CDR3 DNA follows: TGTGCCAGCAGCTCCGGGGGGATACAGGTTCTGGACACCGGGGAGCTGTTTTTT. Protein product: CASSSGGIQVLDTGELFF. The full variable domain, with the rest looked up from reference TRBV9 and TRBJ2-2, is DSGVTQTPKHLITATGQRVTLRCSPRSGDLSVYWYQQSLDQGLQFLIQYYNGEERAKGNILERFSAQQFPDLHSELNLSSLELGDSALYFCASSSGGIQVLDTGELFFGEGSRLTVL.

The rearrangement links TRBV10-3 to TRBJ2-3; 7 bases are shared with TRBD1. Losses at the gene ends were 11 bases for V and 1 base for J; bases not matched to a gene: 6. Looked up from germline, CDR1 is ENHRY and CDR2 is SYGVKD. The CDR3 runs 13 residues. CDR3 DNA: TGTGCCGTCACAGGGGCAGGCACAGATACGCAGTATTTT. As protein: CAVTGAGTDTQYF.

The chain uses TRBV3-1 (or the pseudogene TRBV3-2) and TRBJ2-5, with D possibly matching TRBD2 (5 bases). The CDR3 runs 15 residues. Germline CDR1 reads LGHDT; CDR2 reads YNNKEL (reference sequence). With 0 bases removed from V and 2 bases from J, the gap between germline ends came to 10 bases. The CDR3 DNA is TGTGCCAGCAGCCAAGATAGGACTTTTCAAGAGACCCAGTACTTC. It yields the protein CASSQDRTFQETQYF.

The rearrangement uses TRBV19 and TRBJ2-2, with 12 positions matching TRBD1. This CDR3 is 15 amino acids long. Per the germline V gene, CDR1 is LNHDA and CDR2 is SQIVND (reference sequence). Losses at the gene ends were 8 bases for V and 7 bases for J; bases not matched to a gene: 8. The CDR3 protein is CASDKGTGGGGELFF. The CDR3 DNA is TGTGCCAGTGACAAGGGGACAGGGGGCGGCGGGGAGCTGTTTTTT.

V gene TRBV2 combines with J gene TRBJ2-7, with D uncertain. The CDR3 is 12 amino acids. Germline V gene sequence: CDR1 SNHLY, CDR2 FYNNEI. V lost 4 bases and J lost 5, with 9 bases in between. CDR3: CASSVGSHEQYF. The CDR3 bases are TGTGCCAGCAGTGTGGGCAGCCACGAGCAGTACTTC.

The chain links TRBV6-2 or TRBV6-3 to TRBJ2-2, with 14 nucleotides matching TRBD2. Germline V lookup: CDR1 MNHEY, CDR2 SVGEGT. The CDR3 consists of 18 residues. J gave up 4 bases and V 4 bases, and 8 bases lay outside the gene matches. CDR3 sequence reads: CASSSRLAGGQFTGELFF. CDR3 nucleotides: TGTGCCAGCAGTTCCCGACTAGCGGGAGGGCAATTCACCGGGGAGCTGTTTTTT.

This clone appeared once. The chain has TRBV6-1 and TRBJ1-2; 8 bases align to TRBD1. After removal of 1 base from V and 7 bases from J, the junction contained 5 bases not matched to a gene. The CDR3 length is 14 residues. CDR1 MNHNS and CDR2 SASEGT come from the germline V gene. The CDR3: CASSEVGQGSGYTF. The CDR3 bases are TGTGCCAGCAGTGAAGTCGGACAGGGCAGTGGCTACACCTTC.

The V call is TRBV5-8, the J call TRBJ1-2, with TRBD1 matching 7 bases. The CDR3 has 14 amino acids. Losses at the gene ends were 0 bases for V and 4 bases for J; bases not matched to a gene: 3. The germline V gene encodes CDR1 SGHTS and CDR2 YDEGEE. The CDR3 region has the DNA TGTGCCAGCAGCTTGGCGGCAGGGGGCTATGGCTACACCTTC. It translates to CASSLAAGGYGYTF.

The CDR3 DNA reads as TGTGCCAGCAGCCAGAGTTTCACGTCCACCGGAGCCAAAAACATTCAGTACTTC. Encoded protein: CASSQSFTSTGAKNIQYF. This chain uses TRBV3-1 (or the pseudogene TRBV3-2) with TRBJ2-4; the D is unclear. CDR1 and CDR2 (germline): LGHDT, YNNKEL (reference sequence). V dropped 3 bases and J dropped 0 bases, with 18 bases sitting between them. This CDR3 is built from 18 residues.

The chain couples TRBV11-1 to TRBJ2-1; TRBD2 is a possible D gene (6 bases). This CDR3 comprises 13 residues. The V and J ends lost 4 bases and 12 bases respectively, with 16 bases between them. The germline V gene has CDR1 SGHAT and CDR2 FQDESV (reference sequence). The CDR3 here is CASSWGTGAGQFF. In DNA, the CDR3 is TGTGCCAGCAGCTGGGGGACTGGGGCTGGGCAGTTCTTC.

The chain recombines TRBV27 with TRBJ1-1; no definite D call. The V end was cut by 1 base, the J end by 1 base, with 4 bases between. The CDR3 runs 13 residues. Per the germline V gene, CDR1 is MNHEY and CDR2 is SMNVEV (reference sequence). CDR3 amino acids: CASSLFQNTEAFF. CDR3 DNA: TGTGCCAGCAGTTTATTCCAGAACACTGAAGCTTTCTTT.

The J gene is TRBJ2-5, the V gene TRBV5-1; D possibly corresponds to TRBD1 (6 bases). Germline assignment: CDR1 SGHRS and CDR2 YFSETQ. V lost 4 bases and J 4 bases, leaving 14 bases between the germline ends. The CDR3 totals 14 residues. The CDR3 sequence is CASSIQGPSETQYF. CDR3 nucleotide sequence: TGCGCCAGCAGCATACAGGGTCCGTCAGAGACCCAGTACTTC. The variable domain in full, with the rest retrieved from reference TRBV5-1 and TRBJ2-5, is KAGVTQTPRYLIKTRGQQVTLSCSPISGHRSVSWYQQTPGQGLQFLFEYFSETQRNKGNFPGRFSGRQFSNSRSEMNVSTLELGDSALYLCASSIQGPSETQYFGPGTRLLVL.

The V call is TRBV2, the J call TRBJ1-1; D perhaps matches TRBD1 (6 bases). V lost 4 bases to trimming and J lost 1 base, with 10 bases between them. This CDR3 has 14 amino acids. Germline V lookup: CDR1 SNHLY, CDR2 FYNNEI. The CDR3 region is CASSGDTRNTEAFF. CDR3 bases: TGTGCCAGCAGTGGGGACACCCGGAACACTGAAGCTTTCTTT.

The chain uses TRBV27 and TRBJ1-3; TRBD1 is a possible D gene (6 bases). Per the germline V gene, CDR1 is MNHEY and CDR2 is SMNVEV (reference sequence). The CDR3 loop spans 17 amino acids. The ends were cut back, 3 bases at V and 0 bases at J, with 15 bases in the middle. The DNA for the CDR3 is TGTGCCAGCAGTTTCACCCTACCAGGGGTCTCTGGAAACACCATATATTTT. It specifies CASSFTLPGVSGNTIYF.

The CDR3 region has the DNA TGTGCCAGCACCCTCAGCGGGGGTTACAATGAGCAGTTCTTC. This encodes CASTLSGGYNEQFF. The chain is built from TRBV3-1 (or the pseudogene TRBV3-2) and TRBJ2-1, with 8 bases lining up with TRBD2. Trimming cost V 7 bases and J 4 bases; bases outside gene matches: 6. The length of the CDR3 is 14 residues. Germline V gene sequence: CDR1 LGHDT, CDR2 YNNKEL (reference sequence).

Concerning this clone: The same CDR3 also results from other DNA sequences found in this sample. The gene calls are TRBV11-2 and TRBJ1-1, with D perhaps TRBD1 (6 bases). Between the trimmed V and J ends, which lost 2 bases and 2 bases, there was a span of 9 bases. The CDR3 sequence is 14 residues long. CDR1 is SGHAT, CDR2 FQNNGV, per germline. The CDR3 coding sequence is TGTGCCAGCAGCTTACAAGGGGGAAACACTGAAGCTTTCTTT. This sequence encodes CASSLQGGNTEAFF.

The chain carries TRBV5-1 and TRBJ1-3; no reliable D call. V lost 0 bases and J lost 0, with 10 bases in between. This CDR3 contains 16 residues. Germline V CDR1 and CDR2: SGHRS, YFSETQ. The CDR3 reads CASSLGAWSSGNTIYF. The CDR3 nucleotides are TGCGCCAGCAGCTTGGGCGCGTGGAGCTCTGGAAACACCATATATTTT.

This chain links TRBV5-6 with TRBJ2-7, with 9 bases that match TRBD1. The CDR3 extends over 14 amino acids. Germline V lookup: CDR1 SGHDT, CDR2 YYEEEE. J gave up 2 bases and V 4 bases, and 4 bases lay outside the gene matches. The CDR3 region is CASSPGTGPYEQYF. CDR3 DNA sequence: TGTGCCAGCAGCCCCGGGACAGGGCCCTACGAGCAGTACTTC.